This T cell receptor (beta chain) was observed in a study of T cells in Graves' hyperthyroidism and ophthalmopathy. This clonotype came up a few times. Amplification of TCR beta CDR3 regions used RNA as the template. First-round RT-PCR with HTBI primers amplified the TCR CDR3 region. TCRdb reanalysed the multiplex PCR reads using MiXCR and keeps one entry per CDR3 protein. The sample contains about 210,000 distinct CDR3 sequences, 17% of which appear only once. V was pared by 4 bases and J by 7 bases, with 8 bases of the junction left unmatched. This CDR3 contains 14 residues. Germline CDR1 reads SGHTS; CDR2 reads YDEGEE.

V gene TRBV5-8 combines with J gene TRBJ1-2; 9 nucleotides match TRBD1. Source material: blood. This sequence originates from a man aged 50 to 60 with Graves' hyperthyroidism. CDR3 sequence: CASSARDRVAGYTF. The CDR3 nucleotides are TGTGCCAGCAGCGCCCGGGACAGGGTCGCTGGCTACACCTTC. Complete variable domain (other parts from reference TRBV5-8 and TRBJ1-2): EAGVTQSPTHLIKTRGQQATLRCSPISGHTSVYWYQQALGLGLQFLLWYDEGEERNRGNFPPRFSGRQFPNYSSELNVNALELEDSALYLCASSARDRVAGYTFGSGTRLTVV.